This passage covers 21 T cell receptor beta chains from one sample sequenced in a study of T cell responses to AZD1222 COVID-19 vaccine. Only in-frame clones appear in the TCRdb table, and some are missing; sequencing was by immunoSEQ multiplex PCR. Of approximately 140,000 clones listed, around nine tenths are singletons. Sample: peripheral blood, taken 28 days after the second AZD1222 dose. These TCRs come from an adult who received the AZD1222 COVID-19 vaccine.

This clone was found once. CDR3 coding DNA: TGTGCCAGCAGCTTAGCTGTCAGGACGATGAGGATGAACACTGAAGCTTTCTTT. Its translation: CASSLAVRTMRMNTEAFF. The chain carries TRBV7-2 and TRBJ1-1; D is uncertain. CDR1 is SGHTA, CDR2 FQGNSA, per germline. The CDR3 is made up of 18 amino acids. The V end lost 0 bases, the J end lost 0 bases, and 17 bases lay between the germline ends.

This clone was seen only once. The chain couples TRBV11-2 to TRBJ1-1; no definite D call. The CDR3 runs to 11 residues. Trimming pared 5 bases from V and 13 bases from J, leaving 14 bases between. Germline lookup yields CDR1 SGHAT and CDR2 FQNNGV. The CDR3 DNA is TGTGCCAGCAGCGAAACGGCTATCGGTTTCTTT. This encodes CASSETAIGFF.

The rearrangement links TRBV30 to TRBJ2-3; D is perhaps TRBD1 (5 bases). Trimming left V 3 bases short and J 4 bases short, with 11 bases between. From germline, CDR1 is GTSNPN and CDR2 SVGIG (reference sequence). The CDR3 is 13 residues long. CDR3 DNA sequence: TGTGCCTGGAGGGGTAGGGGCCCAGATACGCAGTATTTT. It codes for CAWRGRGPDTQYF. Variable domain in full (rest from reference TRBV30 and TRBJ2-3): SQTIHQWPATLVQPVGSPLSLECTVEGTSNPNLYWYRQAAGRGLQLLFYSVGIGQISSEVPQNLSASRPQDRQFILSSKKLLLSDSGFYLCAWRGRGPDTQYFGPGTRLTVL.

This sequence joins TRBV7-2 and TRBJ1-1; a possible D gene is TRBD1 (5 bases). The CDR3 runs to 15 residues. Looked up from germline, CDR1 is SGHTA and CDR2 is FQGNSA. Trimming stripped 5 bases from V and 2 bases from J, with 15 bases between. In DNA, the CDR3 is TGTGCCAGCAGCCCTGGGACTCGGGGAAACACTGAAGCTTTCTTT. The encoded protein is CASSPGTRGNTEAFF.

The rearrangement links TRBV11-2 to TRBJ2-7; TRBD1 matches 7 bases. V trimming: 5 bases; J trimming: 1 base; junction bases outside the gene matches: 11. CDR3 length: 16 residues. Germline V gives CDR1 SGHAT, CDR2 FQNNGV. The CDR3 sequence is CASSQPRTGRSYEQYF. In DNA form, the CDR3 reads TGTGCCAGCAGCCAGCCCCGGACAGGACGATCCTACGAGCAGTACTTC.

The chain employs TRBV9 and TRBJ2-1; D might be TRBD2 (5 bases). Germline CDR1 SGDLS, CDR2 YYNGEE. Trimming cost V 1 base and J 3 bases, with 14 bases left between them. The CDR3 consists of 16 residues. The DNA of the CDR3 is TGTGCCAGCAGCGTAAATAGGGAGCGGCTCTACAATGAGCAGTTCTTC. It codes for CASSVNRERLYNEQFF.

V and J are TRBV12-5 and TRBJ2-4; D is perhaps TRBD2 (5 bases). The CDR3 consists of 13 residues. The germline V and J ends were trimmed by 1 base and 11 bases, with 12 bases remaining between them. Germline CDR1 is LGHNT and CDR2 is FRNRAP. DNA of the CDR3: TGTGCTAGTGGTTTGGACGGGAATATCGTTCAGTACTTC. Translating gives CASGLDGNIVQYF.

This clone was seen repeatedly, ten times or more. In the same sample, other DNA sequences code for this CDR3. The chain recombines TRBV29-1 with TRBJ1-1, with 8 bases matching TRBD1. Losses at the gene ends were 6 bases for V and 3 bases for J; bases not matched to a gene: 6. CDR3 length: 13 amino acids. The germline gives CDR1 SQVTM, CDR2 ANQGSEA. DNA for the CDR3: TGCAGCGTGGACGAGACAGGGGACACTGAAGCTTTCTTT. Protein sequence: CSVDETGDTEAFF. Full variable domain (remainder filled in from reference TRBV29-1 and TRBJ1-1): SAVISQKPSRDICQRGTSLTIQCQVDSQVTMMFWYRQQPGQSLTLIATANQGSEATYESGFVIDKFPISRPNLTFSTLTVSNMSPEDSSIYLCSVDETGDTEAFFGQGTRLTVV.

This chain joins TRBV19 and TRBJ1-2; perhaps TRBD1 as D (6 bases). Germline assignment: CDR1 LNHDA and CDR2 SQIVND (reference sequence). The CDR3 runs to 15 residues. Trimming removed 7 bases from V and 4 bases from J, with 19 bases in between. Written as DNA, the CDR3 is TGTGCCAGTACCCCTACGACAGGAGAATTCTATGGCTACACCTTC. This encodes CASTPTTGEFYGYTF.

V usage is TRBV27 and J usage is TRBJ1-2, with D perhaps matching TRBD1 (5 bases). The germline V gene has CDR1 MNHEY and CDR2 SMNVEV (reference sequence). Trimming took off 0 bases at V and 6 bases at J, with 14 bases between the two ends. The CDR3 consists of 15 residues. The CDR3 region has the DNA TGTGCCAGCAGTTTATCGCCCCCCCGAGGGGATGGCTACACCTTC. Amino acid sequence: CASSLSPPRGDGYTF.

This rearrangement joins TRBV19 to TRBJ1-3, with TRBD1 matching 8 bases. Trimming at V came to 6 bases and at J to 0 bases, leaving 7 bases not matched to a gene. The CDR3 runs to 16 residues. The germline V gene encodes CDR1 LNHDA and CDR2 SQIVND (reference sequence). The CDR3 nucleotides read TGTGCCAGTAGCTCGACAGGGGTCAGCTCTGGAAACACCATATATTTT. Its translation: CASSSTGVSSGNTIYF.

V and J are TRBV19 and TRBJ1-4; D call uncertain. V lost 3 bases, J lost 0 bases, and 5 bases lay in between. There are 14 residues in the CDR3. Germline V gene lookup returns CDR1 LNHDA and CDR2 SQIVND (reference sequence). CDR3 sequence (DNA): TGTGCCAGTAGTATGGGTACAACTAATGAAAAACTGTTTTTT. This translates into CASSMGTTNEKLFF.

The chain is built from TRBV9 and TRBJ1-1; possible D gene TRBD1, 6 bases. In germline, CDR1 is SGDLS, CDR2 YYNGEE. This CDR3 comprises 14 residues. V shed 5 bases and J shed 0 bases, with 11 bases lying between them. CDR3 residues: CASRGGGMNTEAFF. The CDR3 coding sequence is TGTGCCAGCAGGGGGGGCGGAATGAACACTGAAGCTTTCTTT.

The sample holds one count of this clone. The J gene is TRBJ1-2, the V gene TRBV5-1; 8 bases agree with TRBD1. CDR3 size: 16 residues. Germline lookup yields CDR1 SGHRS and CDR2 YFSETQ. V shed 3 bases, J shed 7 bases, and the junction held 14 bases outside the gene matches. Written as DNA, the CDR3 is TGCGCCAGCAGCTCTACACGGACAGGGCTTAAGTCTGGCTACACCTTC. Translation: CASSSTRTGLKSGYTF. Supplemented by reference TRBV5-1 and TRBJ1-2, the full variable domain reads KAGVTQTPRYLIKTRGQQVTLSCSPISGHRSVSWYQQTPGQGLQFLFEYFSETQRNKGNFPGRFSGRQFSNSRSEMNVSTLELGDSALYLCASSSTRTGLKSGYTFGSGTRLTVV.

The chain joins TRBV7-6 to TRBJ1-5; tentative D call: TRBD1 (6 bases). The V gene lost 5 bases and the J gene lost 0 bases, with 14 bases spanning the gap. The CDR3 runs to 16 residues. Looked up from germline, CDR1 is SGHVS and CDR2 is FNYEAQ. CDR3 DNA sequence: TGTGCCAGCAGCCGGGGGGCAGGGAATAGCAATCAGCCCCAGCATTTT. Protein product: CASSRGAGNSNQPQHF.

The rearrangement joins TRBV5-4 to TRBJ2-3; the match to TRBD1 covers 7 bases. Germline CDR1 SGHNT, CDR2 YYREEE (reference sequence). The length of the CDR3 is 15 residues. V shed 1 base, J shed 4 bases, and the junction held 6 bases outside the gene matches. The CDR3, as DNA: TGTGCCAGCAGCTTGATAAGGCAGGGGGCAGATACGCAGTATTTT. It translates to CASSLIRQGADTQYF.

The V and J genes are TRBV6-6 and TRBJ2-1; D remains ambiguous. CDR3 length: 12 amino acids. Trimming took 5 bases from V and 7 from J, leaving 9 bases between them. Germline V gives CDR1 MNHNY, CDR2 SVGAGI (reference sequence). CDR3 sequence: CASSGIQNEQFF. The CDR3 nucleotides are TGTGCCAGCAGTGGAATCCAGAATGAGCAGTTCTTC.

Here the CDR3 DNA reads TGCGCCAGCAGCCACCAGTCCCAACAGGGGAGGTACGGCTACACCTTC. Its protein is CASSHQSQQGRYGYTF. The chain joins TRBV4-1 to TRBJ1-2, with 7 bases identical to TRBD1. CDR3 length: 16 residues. Germline CDR1 and CDR2: MGHRA and YSYEKL. V lost 3 bases to trimming and J lost 8 bases; unmatched junction nucleotides: 15.

The rearrangement uses TRBV7-8 and TRBJ2-7, with TRBD2 identical over 7 bases. The CDR3 contains 15 residues. Germline CDR1 reads SGHVS; CDR2 reads FQNEAQ. J lost 7 bases, V lost 5 bases, and 14 bases had no gene match. The CDR3 DNA is TGTGCCAGCAGCGCAAGGGGCGCGGGAGTCATTGAGCAGTACTTC. It is translated as CASSARGAGVIEQYF.

The chain uses TRBV29-1 and TRBJ1-4, with 7 bases lining up with TRBD1. The CDR3 is 16 amino acids. With 7 bases clipped from V and 0 bases from J, the junction kept 11 bases outside the gene matches. Germline V gene lookup returns CDR1 SQVTM and CDR2 ANQGSEA. The CDR3 DNA reads as TGCAGCGCCCGACAGGGTTTGTTTACAACTAATGAAAAACTGTTTTTT. It translates to CSARQGLFTTNEKLFF. Complete variable domain (other parts from reference TRBV29-1 and TRBJ1-4): SAVISQKPSRDICQRGTSLTIQCQVDSQVTMMFWYRQQPGQSLTLIATANQGSEATYESGFVIDKFPISRPNLTFSTLTVSNMSPEDSSIYLCSARQGLFTTNEKLFFGSGTQLSVL.

The V call is TRBV6-6, the J call TRBJ2-5; unclear D gene. This CDR3 has 17 residues. V was pared by 7 bases and J by 5 bases, with 26 bases between. Germline V gene data show CDR1 as MNHNY and CDR2 as SVGAGI (reference sequence). In DNA, the CDR3 is TGTGCCAGCACTCGTAGTGGAGCGCACCTTGCAAGGGAGACCCAGTACTTC. It translates to CASTRSGAHLARETQYF.